This T cell receptor (beta chain) was identified in a study of blood T cell repertoires in COVID-19. Individuals drawn from 24 US areas were about 18 to 90 years old. The V and J ends lost 1 base and 0 bases, in that order; junction bases with no gene match: 3. This CDR3 has 16 residues. Looked up from germline, CDR1 is SGHDT and CDR2 is YYEEEE. Measured with immunoSEQ multiplex PCR; TCRdb has only the in-frame clones, and not every one. The sample gives about 200,000 clones, roughly 90% of which show up once; 4.5% to 5.5% is in the top ten. The source of this sequence is a woman under 40 who had been exposed to COVID-19. Sample: PBMCs or T cells enriched from blood (not recorded which). The rearrangement links TRBV5-6 to TRBJ1-3; 8 positions match TRBD1. The CDR3, as DNA: TGTGCCAGCAGCTTGAGGACAGGGTCCTCTGGAAACACCATATATTTT. This encodes CASSLRTGSSGNTIYF. Based on the CDR3 plus reference TRBV5-6 and TRBJ1-3, the full variable domain is DAGVTQSPTHLIKTRGQQVTLRCSPKSGHDTVSWYQQALGQGPQFIFQYYEEEERQRGNFPDRFSGHQFPNYSSELNVNALLLGDSALYLCASSLRTGSSGNTIYFGEGSWLTVV.